This T cell receptor (beta chain) originates from a study of T-cell reconstitution after alpha-beta-depleted transplantation in children. The V end lost 4 bases, the J end lost 5 bases, and 19 bases lay between the germline ends. Germline CDR1 reads SGHAT; CDR2 reads FQNNGV. There are 16 residues in the CDR3. The TCRbeta library incorporated unique molecular identifiers. TCRdb analysed the PCR reads with MiXCR anew, one entry per CDR3 protein. This sample has some 520,000 distinct CDR3 sequences, with over 25% found just once. There are a few counts of this clonotype. The sample here was PBMCs from the stem cell graft donor, taken from the stem cell graft. This TCR was recovered from a human donor who donated a stem cell graft to a child with aplastic anemia. The V gene is TRBV11-2, the J gene TRBJ2-3; no clear D gene. The CDR3 protein is CASSSLSERLRDTQYF. The DNA for the CDR3 is TGTGCCAGCAGCTCCCTCTCGGAAAGACTCCGAGATACGCAGTATTTT.